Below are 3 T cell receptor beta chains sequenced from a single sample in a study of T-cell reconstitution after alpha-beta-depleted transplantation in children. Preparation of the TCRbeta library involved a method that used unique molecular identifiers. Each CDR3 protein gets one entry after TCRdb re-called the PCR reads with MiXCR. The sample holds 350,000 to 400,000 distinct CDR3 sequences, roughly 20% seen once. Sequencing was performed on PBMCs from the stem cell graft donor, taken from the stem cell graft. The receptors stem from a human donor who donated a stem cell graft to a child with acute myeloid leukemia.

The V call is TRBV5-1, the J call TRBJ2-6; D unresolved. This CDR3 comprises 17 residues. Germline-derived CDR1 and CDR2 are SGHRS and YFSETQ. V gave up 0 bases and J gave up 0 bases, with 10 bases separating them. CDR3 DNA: TGCGCCAGCAGCTTGGGCGGCTTTCTCTCTGGGGCCAACGTCCTGACTTTC. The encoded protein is CASSLGGFLSGANVLTF.

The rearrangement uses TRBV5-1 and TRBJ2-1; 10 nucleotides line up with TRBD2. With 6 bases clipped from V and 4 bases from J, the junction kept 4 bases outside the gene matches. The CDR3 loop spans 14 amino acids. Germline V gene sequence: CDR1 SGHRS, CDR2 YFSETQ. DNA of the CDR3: TGCGCCAGCACGACTAGCGGGCGTTACAATGAGCAGTTCTTC. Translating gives CASTTSGRYNEQFF.

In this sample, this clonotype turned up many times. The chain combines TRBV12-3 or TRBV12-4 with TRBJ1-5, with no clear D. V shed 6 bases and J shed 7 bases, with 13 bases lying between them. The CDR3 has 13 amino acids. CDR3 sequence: CASSQAGGQPQHF. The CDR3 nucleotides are TGTGCCAGCAGCCAGGCTGGTGGGCAGCCCCAGCATTTT.